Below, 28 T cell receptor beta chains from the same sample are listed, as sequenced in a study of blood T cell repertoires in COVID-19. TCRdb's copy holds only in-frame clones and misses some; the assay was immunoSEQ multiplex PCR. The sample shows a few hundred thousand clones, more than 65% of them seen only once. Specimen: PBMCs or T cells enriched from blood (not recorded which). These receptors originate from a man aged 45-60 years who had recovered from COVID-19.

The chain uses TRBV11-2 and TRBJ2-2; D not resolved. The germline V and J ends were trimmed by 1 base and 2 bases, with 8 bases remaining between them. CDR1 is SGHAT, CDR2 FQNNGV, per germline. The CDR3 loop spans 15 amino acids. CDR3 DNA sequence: TGTGCCAGCAGCTTAGGTTCAGTAAACACCGGGGAGCTGTTTTTT. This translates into CASSLGSVNTGELFF.

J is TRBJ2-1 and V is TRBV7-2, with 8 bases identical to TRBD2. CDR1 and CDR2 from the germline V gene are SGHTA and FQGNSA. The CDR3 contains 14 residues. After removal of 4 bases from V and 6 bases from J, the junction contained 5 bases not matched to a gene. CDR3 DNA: TGTGCCAGCAGCTCATGGGCGGGAGGCAATGAGCAGTTCTTC. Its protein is CASSSWAGGNEQFF.

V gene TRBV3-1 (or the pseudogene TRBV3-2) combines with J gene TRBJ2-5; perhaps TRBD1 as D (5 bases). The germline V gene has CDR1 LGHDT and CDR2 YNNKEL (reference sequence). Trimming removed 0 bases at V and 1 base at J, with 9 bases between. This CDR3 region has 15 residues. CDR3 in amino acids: CASSQDRGSQETQYF. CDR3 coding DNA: TGTGCCAGCAGCCAAGATAGGGGCAGCCAAGAGACCCAGTACTTC.

CDR3 amino acids: CASSPRTGTYDQPQHF. CDR3 sequence (DNA): TGTGCCAGTAGTCCCAGGACAGGGACGTATGATCAGCCCCAGCATTTT. V is TRBV19 and J is TRBJ1-5, with TRBD1 matching over 8 bases. V lost 5 bases and J lost 5; bases outside the gene matches: 11. The CDR3 loop spans 16 amino acids. CDR1 and CDR2 (germline): LNHDA, SQIVND (reference sequence).

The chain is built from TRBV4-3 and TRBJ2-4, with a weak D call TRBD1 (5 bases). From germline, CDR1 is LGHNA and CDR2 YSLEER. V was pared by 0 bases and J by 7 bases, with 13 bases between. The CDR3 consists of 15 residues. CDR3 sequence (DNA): TGCGCCAGCAGCCAAGATGGACCATCAGGGAACATTCAGTACTTC. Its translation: CASSQDGPSGNIQYF.

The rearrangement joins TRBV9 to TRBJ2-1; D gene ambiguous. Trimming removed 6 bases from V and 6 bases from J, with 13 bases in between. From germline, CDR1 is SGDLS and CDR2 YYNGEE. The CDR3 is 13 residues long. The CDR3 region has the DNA TGTGCCAGCACGAAGGTCCCGGGCAATGAGCAGTTCTTC. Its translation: CASTKVPGNEQFF.

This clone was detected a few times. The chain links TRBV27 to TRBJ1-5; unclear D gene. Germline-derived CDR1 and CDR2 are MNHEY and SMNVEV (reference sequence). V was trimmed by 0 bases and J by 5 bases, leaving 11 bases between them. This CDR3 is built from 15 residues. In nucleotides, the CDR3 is TGTGCCAGCAGTTTATCGGGCAGGTATGATCAGCCCCAGCATTTT. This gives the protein CASSLSGRYDQPQHF.

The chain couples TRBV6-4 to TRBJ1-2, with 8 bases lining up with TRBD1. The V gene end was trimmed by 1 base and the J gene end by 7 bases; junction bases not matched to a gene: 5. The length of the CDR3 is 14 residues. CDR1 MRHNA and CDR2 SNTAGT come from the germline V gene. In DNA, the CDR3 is TGTGCCAGCAGTGACTTCGACAGGGGAGGTGGCTACACCTTC. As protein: CASSDFDRGGGYTF.

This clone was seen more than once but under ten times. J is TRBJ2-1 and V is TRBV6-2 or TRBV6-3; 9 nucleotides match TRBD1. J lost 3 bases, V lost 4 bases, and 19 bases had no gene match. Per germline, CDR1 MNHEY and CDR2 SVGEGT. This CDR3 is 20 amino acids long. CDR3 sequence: CASSFLFRFTGTGNYNEQFF. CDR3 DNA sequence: TGTGCCAGCAGTTTTCTTTTTCGATTTACCGGGACAGGGAACTACAATGAGCAGTTCTTC.

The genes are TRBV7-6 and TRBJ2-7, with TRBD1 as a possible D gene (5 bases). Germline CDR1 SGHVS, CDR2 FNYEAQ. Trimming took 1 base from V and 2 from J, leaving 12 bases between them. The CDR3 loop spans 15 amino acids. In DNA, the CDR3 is TGTGCCAGCAGCTTAGGGGTTGGGGCAACCTACGAGCAGTACTTC. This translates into CASSLGVGATYEQYF.

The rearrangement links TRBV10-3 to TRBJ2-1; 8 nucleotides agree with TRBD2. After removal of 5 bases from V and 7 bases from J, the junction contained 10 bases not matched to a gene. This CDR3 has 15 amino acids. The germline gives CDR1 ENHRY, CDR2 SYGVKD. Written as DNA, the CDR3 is TGTGCCATCAGTTCAGCGGGAGCTAAATTGAATGAGCAGTTCTTC. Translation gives CAISSAGAKLNEQFF.

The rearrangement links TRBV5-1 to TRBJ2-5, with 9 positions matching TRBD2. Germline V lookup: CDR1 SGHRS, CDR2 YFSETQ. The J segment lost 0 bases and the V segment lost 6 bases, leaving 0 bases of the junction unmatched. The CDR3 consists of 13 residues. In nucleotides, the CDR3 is TGCGCCAGCACTAGCGGGGACCAAGAGACCCAGTACTTC. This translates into CASTSGDQETQYF.

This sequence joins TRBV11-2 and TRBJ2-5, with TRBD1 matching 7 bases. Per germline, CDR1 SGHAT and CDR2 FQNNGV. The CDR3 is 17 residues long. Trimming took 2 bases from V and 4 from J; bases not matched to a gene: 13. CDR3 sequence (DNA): TGTGCCAGCAGCTTAATGCTCCCGGGACAGCCGGGAGAGACCCAGTACTTC. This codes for CASSLMLPGQPGETQYF.

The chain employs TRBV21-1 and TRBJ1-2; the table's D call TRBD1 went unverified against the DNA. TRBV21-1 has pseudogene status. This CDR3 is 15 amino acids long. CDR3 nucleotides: TGTGCCAGCAGCAAGATTCCCGGGACAGGGTGCGGCTACACCTTC. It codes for CASSKIPGTGCGYTF.

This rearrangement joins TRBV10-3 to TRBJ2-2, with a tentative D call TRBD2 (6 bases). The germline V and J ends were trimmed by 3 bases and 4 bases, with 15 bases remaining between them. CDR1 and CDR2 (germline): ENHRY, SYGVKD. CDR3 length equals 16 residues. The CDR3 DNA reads TGTGCCATCAGTGACCCCCGGAGGGTGGGCACCGGGGAGCTGTTTTTT. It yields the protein CAISDPRRVGTGELFF.

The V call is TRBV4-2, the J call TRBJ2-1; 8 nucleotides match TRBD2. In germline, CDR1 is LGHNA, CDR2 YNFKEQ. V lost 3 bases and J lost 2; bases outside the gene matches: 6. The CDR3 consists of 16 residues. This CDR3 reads CASSQDTSGPYNEQFF. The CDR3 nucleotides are TGTGCCAGCAGCCAGGATACTAGCGGCCCCTACAATGAGCAGTTCTTC.

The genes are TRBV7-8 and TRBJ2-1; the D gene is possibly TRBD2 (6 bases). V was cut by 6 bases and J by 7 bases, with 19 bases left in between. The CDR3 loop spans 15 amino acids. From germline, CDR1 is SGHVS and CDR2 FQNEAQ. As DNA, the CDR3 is TGTGCCAGCAGGCAGACTAGGCCGGGGCAAAATGAGCAGTTCTTC. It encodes CASRQTRPGQNEQFF. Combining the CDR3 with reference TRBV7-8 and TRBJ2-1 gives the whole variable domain GAGVSQSPRYKVAKRGQDVALRCDPISGHVSLFWYQQALGQGPEFLTYFQNEAQLDKSGLPSDRFFAERPEGSVSTLKIQRTQQEDSAVYLCASRQTRPGQNEQFFGPGTRLTVL.

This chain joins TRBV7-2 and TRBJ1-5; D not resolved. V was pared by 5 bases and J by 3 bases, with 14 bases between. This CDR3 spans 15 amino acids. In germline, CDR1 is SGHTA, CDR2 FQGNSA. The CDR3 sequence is CASSRMPIFNQPQHF. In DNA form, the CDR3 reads TGTGCCAGCAGCCGCATGCCTATCTTCAATCAGCCCCAGCATTTT.

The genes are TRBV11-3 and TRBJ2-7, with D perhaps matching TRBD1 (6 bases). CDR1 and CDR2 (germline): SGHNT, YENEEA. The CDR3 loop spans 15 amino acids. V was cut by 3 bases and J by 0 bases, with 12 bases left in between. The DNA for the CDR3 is TGTGCCAGCAGCTTGCCAGGGACACTCTCCTACGAGCAGTACTTC. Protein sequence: CASSLPGTLSYEQYF.

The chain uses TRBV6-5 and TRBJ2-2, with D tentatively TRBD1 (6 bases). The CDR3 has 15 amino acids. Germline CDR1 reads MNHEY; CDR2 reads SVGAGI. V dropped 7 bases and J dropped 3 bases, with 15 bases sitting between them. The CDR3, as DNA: TGTGCCAGCACTCTAACGACAGGATACACCGGGGAGCTGTTTTTT. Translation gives CASTLTTGYTGELFF.

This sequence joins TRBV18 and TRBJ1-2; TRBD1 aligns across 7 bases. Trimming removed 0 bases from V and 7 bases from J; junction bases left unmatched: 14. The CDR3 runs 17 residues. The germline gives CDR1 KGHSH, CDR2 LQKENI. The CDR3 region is CASSPPVAGGPVSGYTF. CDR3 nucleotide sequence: TGTGCCAGCTCACCACCGGTCGCAGGGGGTCCGGTCAGTGGCTACACCTTC.

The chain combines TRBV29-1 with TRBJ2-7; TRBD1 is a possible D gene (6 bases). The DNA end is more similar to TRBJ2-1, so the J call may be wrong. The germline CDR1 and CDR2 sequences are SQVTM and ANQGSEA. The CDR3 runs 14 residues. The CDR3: CSVESGDTSYEQFF. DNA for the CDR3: TGCAGCGTTGAAAGTGGGGACACTTCCTACGAGCAGTTCTTC.

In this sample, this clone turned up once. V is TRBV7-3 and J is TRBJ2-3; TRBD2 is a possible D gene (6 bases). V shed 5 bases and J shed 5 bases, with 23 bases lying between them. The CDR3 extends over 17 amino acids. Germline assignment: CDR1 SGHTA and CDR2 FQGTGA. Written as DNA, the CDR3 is TGTGCCAGCAGCCTTGGCTTATCTTCGGTCGGGGGAGATACGCAGTATTTT. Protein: CASSLGLSSVGGDTQYF. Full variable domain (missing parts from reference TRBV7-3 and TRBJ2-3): GAGVSQTPSNKVTEKGKYVELRCDPISGHTALYWYRQSLGQGPEFLIYFQGTGAADDSGLPNDRFFAVRPEGSVSTLKIQRTERGDSAVYLCASSLGLSSVGGDTQYFGPGTRLTVL.

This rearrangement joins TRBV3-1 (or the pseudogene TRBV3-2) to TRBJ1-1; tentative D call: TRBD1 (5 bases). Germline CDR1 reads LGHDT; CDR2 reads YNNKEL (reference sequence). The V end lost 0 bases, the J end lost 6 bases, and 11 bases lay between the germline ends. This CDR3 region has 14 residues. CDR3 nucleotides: TGTGCCAGCAGCCAAGATCTGGGGGGGGCTGAAGCTTTCTTT. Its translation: CASSQDLGGAEAFF.

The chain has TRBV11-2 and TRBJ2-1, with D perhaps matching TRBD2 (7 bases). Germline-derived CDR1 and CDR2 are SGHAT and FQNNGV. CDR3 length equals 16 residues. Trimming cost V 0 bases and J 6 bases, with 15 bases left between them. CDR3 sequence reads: CASSLEQGGSFNEQFF. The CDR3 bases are TGTGCCAGCAGCTTAGAACAGGGAGGGTCGTTCAATGAGCAGTTCTTC.

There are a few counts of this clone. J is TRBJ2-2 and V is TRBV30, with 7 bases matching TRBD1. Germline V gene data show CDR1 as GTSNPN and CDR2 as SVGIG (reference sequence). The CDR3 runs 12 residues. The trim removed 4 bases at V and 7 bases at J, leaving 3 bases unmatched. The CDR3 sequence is CAWTGTVGELFF. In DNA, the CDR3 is TGTGCCTGGACGGGGACAGTCGGGGAGCTGTTTTTT.

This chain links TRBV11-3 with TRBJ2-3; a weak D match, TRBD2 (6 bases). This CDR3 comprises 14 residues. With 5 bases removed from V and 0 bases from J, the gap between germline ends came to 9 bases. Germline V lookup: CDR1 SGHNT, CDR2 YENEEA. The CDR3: CASSKAGSTDTQYF. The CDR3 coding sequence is TGTGCCAGCAGCAAAGCGGGCAGCACAGATACGCAGTATTTT.

The CDR3 loop is CASSRTHSGTGSSRGFTDTQYF. The CDR3 DNA reads TGTGCCAGCTCACGAACCCATTCCGGGACAGGATCTAGTAGGGGTTTCACAGATACGCAGTATTTT. V and J are TRBV18 and TRBJ2-3; 8 bases match TRBD1. CDR1 and CDR2 (germline): KGHSH, LQKENI. V dropped 4 bases and J dropped 2; count of bases not matched to a gene: 26. CDR3 length: 22 amino acids.